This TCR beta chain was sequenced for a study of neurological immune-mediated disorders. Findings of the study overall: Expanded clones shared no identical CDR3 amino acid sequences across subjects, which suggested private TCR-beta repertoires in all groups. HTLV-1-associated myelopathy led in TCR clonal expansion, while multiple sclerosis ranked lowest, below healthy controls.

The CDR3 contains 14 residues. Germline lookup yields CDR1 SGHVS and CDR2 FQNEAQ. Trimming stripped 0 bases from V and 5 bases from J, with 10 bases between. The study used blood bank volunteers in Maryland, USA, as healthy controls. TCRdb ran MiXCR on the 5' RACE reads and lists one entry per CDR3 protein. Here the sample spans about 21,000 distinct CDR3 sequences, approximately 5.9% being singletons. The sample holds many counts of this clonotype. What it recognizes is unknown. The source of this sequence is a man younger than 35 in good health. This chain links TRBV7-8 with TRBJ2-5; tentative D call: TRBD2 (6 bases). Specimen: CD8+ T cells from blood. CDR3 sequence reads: CASSLARGVETQYF. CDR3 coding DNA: TGTGCCAGCAGCTTAGCACGCGGGGTGGAGACCCAGTACTTC. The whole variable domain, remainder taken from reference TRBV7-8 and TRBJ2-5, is GAGVSQSPRYKVAKRGQDVALRCDPISGHVSLFWYQQALGQGPEFLTYFQNEAQLDKSGLPSDRFFAERPEGSVSTLKIQRTQQEDSAVYLCASSLARGVETQYFGPGTRLLVL.